This is a list of T cell receptor beta chains from one sample in a study of shared clonotypes between healthy human individuals. Profiled with immunoSEQ multiplex PCR; TCRdb holds only in-frame clones, not every one. The sample yields about 490,000 clones, around 73% seen once. Sequencing was performed on PBMCs. The receptors were gathered from a middle-aged woman in good health. Some clones in this sample may be carry-over from other donors' samples. The CDR3 runs from the conserved cysteine through the conserved F or W. D genes are given only for firm matches.

d_call: NA; v_call: TRBV28; cdr3_length: 15; j_call: TRBJ1-2; cdr3_aa: CASSLFPDDNYGYTF; cdr3_nt: TGTGCCAGCAGTTTATTCCCCGACGATAACTATGGCTACACCTTC
d_call: NA; v_call: TRBV10-3; cdr3_length: 14; j_call: TRBJ2-5; cdr3_aa: CAISEPGREETQYF; cdr3_nt: TGTGCCATCAGTGAGCCCGGCAGGGAGGAGACCCAGTACTTC
d_call: NA; v_call: TRBV4-2; cdr3_length: 16; j_call: TRBJ1-2; cdr3_aa: CASSHTGMPYNYGYTF; cdr3_nt: TGTGCCAGCAGCCATACAGGGATGCCCTATAACTATGGCTACACCTTC
d_call: NA; v_call: TRBV18; cdr3_length: 13; j_call: TRBJ2-1; cdr3_aa: CASSPPIVDEQFF; cdr3_nt: TGTGCCAGCTCACCTCCCATTGTGGATGAGCAGTTCTTC
d_call: NA; v_call: TRBV2; cdr3_length: 13; j_call: TRBJ2-7; cdr3_aa: CASSEIANYEQYF; cdr3_nt: TGTGCCAGCAGTGAGATAGCAAACTACGAGCAGTACTTC
d_call: NA; v_call: TRBV11-2; cdr3_length: 13; j_call: TRBJ2-5; cdr3_aa: CASSFGSQETQYF; cdr3_nt: TGTGCCAGCAGCTTTGGCTCCCAAGAGACCCAGTACTTC
d_call: NA; v_call: TRBV28; cdr3_length: 18; j_call: TRBJ1-3; cdr3_aa: CASIPSYLGAASGNTIYF; cdr3_nt: TGTGCCAGCATACCATCTTATTTAGGGGCCGCCTCTGGAAACACCATATATTTT
d_call: NA; v_call: TRBV30; cdr3_length: 18; j_call: TRBJ1-3; cdr3_aa: CAWSALSGAAYSGNTIYF; cdr3_nt: TGTGCCTGGAGCGCCCTCTCAGGGGCCGCGTACTCTGGAAACACCATATATTTT
d_call: TRBD2; v_call: TRBV5-1; cdr3_length: 16; j_call: TRBJ2-5; cdr3_aa: CASSSFLAGVEETQYF; cdr3_nt: TGCGCCAGCAGCTCCTTTCTAGCGGGAGTTGAAGAGACCCAGTACTTC
d_call: NA; v_call: TRBV2; cdr3_length: 13; j_call: TRBJ1-1; cdr3_aa: CASSVDRYNEAFF; cdr3_nt: TGTGCCAGCAGTGTTGACCGGTATAATGAAGCTTTCTTT
d_call: NA; v_call: TRBV11-2; cdr3_length: 17; j_call: TRBJ2-3; cdr3_aa: CASSLLGGGTSTDTQYF; cdr3_nt: TGTGCCAGCAGCTTACTCGGGGGAGGCACTAGCACAGATACGCAGTATTTT
d_call: TRBD2; v_call: TRBV25-1; cdr3_length: 17; j_call: TRBJ2-3; cdr3_aa: CASSPGGRSLVTDTQYF; cdr3_nt: TGTGCCAGCAGTCCTGGCGGGAGATCATTGGTGACAGATACGCAGTATTTT
d_call: NA; v_call: TRBV5-4; cdr3_length: 14; j_call: TRBJ2-5; cdr3_aa: CASSLAASQETQYF; cdr3_nt: TGTGCCAGCAGCCTGGCGGCGTCCCAAGAGACCCAGTACTTC
d_call: NA; v_call: TRBV5-1; cdr3_length: 15; j_call: TRBJ2-3; cdr3_aa: CASSLGASQTDTQYF; cdr3_nt: TGCGCCAGCAGCTTGGGGGCGTCTCAAACAGATACGCAGTATTTT
d_call: TRBD2; v_call: TRBV27; cdr3_length: 14; j_call: TRBJ2-7; cdr3_aa: CASSLSGSTYEQYF; cdr3_nt: TGTGCCAGCAGTCTTAGCGGGAGTACCTACGAGCAGTACTTC
d_call: TRBD1; v_call: TRBV6-4; cdr3_length: 17; j_call: TRBJ2-3; cdr3_aa: CASSDGQGATNTDTQYF; cdr3_nt: TGTGCCAGCAGTGACGGACAGGGGGCAACCAACACAGATACGCAGTATTTT
d_call: NA; v_call: TRBV9; cdr3_length: 14; j_call: TRBJ2-1; cdr3_aa: CASSESGADNEQFF; cdr3_nt: TGTGCCAGCAGCGAGTCAGGGGCCGACAATGAGCAGTTCTTC
d_call: NA; v_call: TRBV7-9; cdr3_length: 14; j_call: TRBJ1-4; cdr3_aa: CASSFRGINEKLFF; cdr3_nt: TGTGCCAGCAGCTTTCGCGGGATTAATGAAAAACTGTTTTTT
d_call: NA; v_call: TRBV19; cdr3_length: 13; j_call: TRBJ2-3; cdr3_aa: CASGAQGTDTQYF; cdr3_nt: TGTGCCAGTGGTGCCCAGGGCACAGATACGCAGTATTTT
d_call: TRBD2; v_call: TRBV28; cdr3_length: 14; j_call: TRBJ2-4; cdr3_aa: CASSMGGVFTGQYF; cdr3_nt: TGTGCCAGCAGCATGGGGGGGGTGTTTACCGGTCAGTACTTC
d_call: NA; v_call: TRBV2; cdr3_length: 14; j_call: TRBJ2-7; cdr3_aa: CASSGGWQTNEQYF; cdr3_nt: TGTGCCAGCAGTGGGGGTTGGCAGACAAACGAGCAGTACTTC
d_call: TRBD1; v_call: TRBV5-1; cdr3_length: 15; j_call: TRBJ2-7; cdr3_aa: CASSNSGTGTYEQYF; cdr3_nt: TGCGCCAGCAGCAACTCCGGGACAGGGACCTACGAGCAGTACTTC